The source of this TCR beta chain is a study of CD8+ T cells in alopecia areata. As for the study in general: Administration of oral tofacitinib to treated patients was at 5 to 10 mg twice daily. Whole-study results and caveats: The study also sequences resident alphabeta T cells of normal skin in scalp samples. Lesional scalp, notably in alopecia totalis/universalis, had clonality above that of normal scalp.

The authors extracted RNA and reverse transcribed it into cDNA as the sequencing template. Using immunoSEQ multiplex PCR, the repertoire was profiled, and TCRdb retains in-frame clones only, with some absent. This table has fewer than 200,000 clones, approximately 70% appearing once. The V end lost 3 bases, the J end lost 0 bases, and 10 bases lay between the germline ends. This CDR3 has 15 residues. The germline gives CDR1 LNHNV, CDR2 YYDKDF (reference sequence). As regards this clone: Its antigen remains unidentified.

The sample consisted of CD8+ T cells sorted from blood, taken at week 0. The sequence was collected from a human donor with alopecia areata. The chain couples TRBV15 to TRBJ2-3; D gene unclear. The CDR3 sequence is CATSSSRRSTDTQYF. CDR3 nucleotide sequence: TGTGCCACCAGCAGTAGTCGCAGGAGCACAGATACGCAGTATTTT.